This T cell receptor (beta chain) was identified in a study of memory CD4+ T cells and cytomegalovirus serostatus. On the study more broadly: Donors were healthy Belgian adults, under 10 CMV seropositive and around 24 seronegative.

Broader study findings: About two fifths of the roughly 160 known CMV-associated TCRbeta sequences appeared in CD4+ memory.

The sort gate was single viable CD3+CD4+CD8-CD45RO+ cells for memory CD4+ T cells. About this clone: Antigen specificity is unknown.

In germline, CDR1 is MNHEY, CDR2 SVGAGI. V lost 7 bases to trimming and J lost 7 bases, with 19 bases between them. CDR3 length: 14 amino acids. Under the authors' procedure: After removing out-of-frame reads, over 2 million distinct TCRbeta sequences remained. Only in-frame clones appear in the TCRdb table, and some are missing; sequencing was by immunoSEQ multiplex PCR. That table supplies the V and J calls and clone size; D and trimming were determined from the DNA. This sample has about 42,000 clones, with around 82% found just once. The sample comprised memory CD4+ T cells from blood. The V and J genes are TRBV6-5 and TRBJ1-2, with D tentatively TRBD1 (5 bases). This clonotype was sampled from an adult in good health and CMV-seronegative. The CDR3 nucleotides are TGTGCCAGCATTGGGGCGGGGGGAGGACTTGGCTACACCTTC. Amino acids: CASIGAGGGLGYTF.